This T cell receptor (beta chain) emerged from a study of T cell responses to AZD1222 COVID-19 vaccine. TCRdb's copy holds only in-frame clones and misses some; the assay was immunoSEQ multiplex PCR. The table has 150,000 or so clones, 75% to 90% seen once. Trimming took 8 bases from V and 0 from J, leaving 2 bases between them. CDR1 is SNHLY, CDR2 FYNNEI, per germline. CDR3 length: 11 amino acids. The chain couples TRBV2 to TRBJ2-4; D gene unclear. This sequence was found in an adult in good health. Sample: peripheral blood, taken on day 0 of AZD1222 vaccination. CDR3 DNA: TGTGCCAGCGGAGCCAAAAACATTCAGTACTTC. Translation: CASGAKNIQYF.